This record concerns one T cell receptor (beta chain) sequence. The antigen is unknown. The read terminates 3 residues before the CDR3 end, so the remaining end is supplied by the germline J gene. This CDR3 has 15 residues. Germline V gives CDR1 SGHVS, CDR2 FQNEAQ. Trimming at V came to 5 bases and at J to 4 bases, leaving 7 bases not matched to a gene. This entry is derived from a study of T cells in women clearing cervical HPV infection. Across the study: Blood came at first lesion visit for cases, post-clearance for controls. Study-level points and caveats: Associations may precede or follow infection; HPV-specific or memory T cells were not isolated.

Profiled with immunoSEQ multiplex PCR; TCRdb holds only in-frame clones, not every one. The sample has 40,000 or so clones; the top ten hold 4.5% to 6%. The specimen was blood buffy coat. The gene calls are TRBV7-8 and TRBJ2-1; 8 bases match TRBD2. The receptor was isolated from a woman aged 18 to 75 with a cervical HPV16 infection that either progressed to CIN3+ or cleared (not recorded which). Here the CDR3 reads CASSKSGSEYNEQFF. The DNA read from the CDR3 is TGTGCCAGCAGCAAAAGCGGGAGTGAGTACAATGAG.